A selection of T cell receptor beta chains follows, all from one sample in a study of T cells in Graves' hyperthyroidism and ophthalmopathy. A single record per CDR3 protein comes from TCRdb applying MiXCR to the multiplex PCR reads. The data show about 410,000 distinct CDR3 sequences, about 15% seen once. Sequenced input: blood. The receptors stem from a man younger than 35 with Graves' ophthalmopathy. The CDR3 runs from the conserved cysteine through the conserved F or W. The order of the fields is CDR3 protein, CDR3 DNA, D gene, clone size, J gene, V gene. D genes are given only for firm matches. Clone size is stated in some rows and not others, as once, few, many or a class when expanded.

CATSDYYTDTQYF | TGTGCCACCAGTGATTATTACACAGATACGCAGTATTTT | NA | few | TRBJ2-3 | TRBV24-1
CASSLPTGGLTGELFF | TGCGCCAGCAGCTTGCCGACAGGGGGCCTCACCGGGGAGCTGTTTTTT | TRBD1 | many | TRBJ2-2 | TRBV5-1
CASSYPFRGDQETQYF | TGTGCCAGCAGTTACCCCTTCCGAGGGGATCAAGAGACCCAGTACTTC | NA | NA | TRBJ2-5 | TRBV6-5
CASSSRGRQPQHF | TGTGCCAGCAGTTCGCGAGGGAGGCAGCCCCAGCATTTT | NA | many | TRBJ1-5 | TRBV12-3/TRBV12-4
CASSVGASRQFF | TGTGCCAGCAGCGTAGGCGCTAGCCGCCAGTTCTTC | NA | many | TRBJ2-1 | TRBV9
CASSSEGLAGFPKNIQYF | TGTGCCAGCAGCTCCGAGGGACTAGCGGGATTCCCCAAAAACATTCAGTACTTC | TRBD2 | NA | TRBJ2-4 | TRBV7-6
CSARRETYEQYF | TGCAGTGCTAGGCGGGAGACCTACGAGCAGTACTTC | TRBD2 | many | TRBJ2-7 | TRBV20-1
CASSFGAGTDTEAFF | TGTGCCAGCAGCTTTGGAGCCGGGACAGACACTGAAGCTTTCTTT | TRBD1 | many | TRBJ1-1 | TRBV7-9
CASSPGSGFLAYEQYF | TGTGCCAGCAGTCCGGGTTCGGGGTTTTTAGCGTACGAGCAGTACTTC | NA | many | TRBJ2-7 | TRBV12-3/TRBV12-4
CASSLQGGRGSFEKLFF | TGTGCCAGCAGTTTACAGGGAGGTCGGGGATCCTTCGAAAAACTGTTTTTT | NA | once | TRBJ1-4 | TRBV6-2/TRBV6-3
CASTSWDGYYEQYF | TGTGCCAGCACCTCTTGGGACGGCTACTACGAGCAGTACTTC | NA | many | TRBJ2-7 | TRBV7-8
CASSLQVLQETQYF | TGTGCCAGCAGCTTACAGGTTCTCCAAGAGACCCAGTACTTC | NA | many | TRBJ2-5 | TRBV3-1
CASSTAGGAYEQYF | TGTGCCAGCAGTACCGCGGGGGGGGCCTACGAGCAGTACTTC | TRBD2 | NA | TRBJ2-7 | TRBV6-1
CASSAAPGGADTQYF | TGCGCCAGCAGCGCCGCTCCGGGGGGCGCAGATACGCAGTATTTT | NA | many | TRBJ2-3 | TRBV5-1
CASSPPGQGYNEQFF | TGTGCCAGCTCACCACCAGGGCAGGGCTACAATGAGCAGTTCTTC | NA | many | TRBJ2-1 | TRBV18
CASSGRDTTSSNQPQHF | TGTGCCAGCAGTGGCCGGGACACAACTTCTAGCAATCAGCCCCAGCATTTT | NA | many | TRBJ1-5 | TRBV6-1
CASSPDGSFRSPLHF | TGTGCCAGCAGCCCCGATGGCAGCTTTCGGTCACCCCTCCACTTT | NA | NA | TRBJ1-6 | TRBV7-6
CATEPGLGNEQFF | TGTGCCACCGAGCCCGGATTAGGCAATGAGCAGTTCTTC | NA | many | TRBJ2-1 | TRBV2
CSVLASGVPYNEQFF | TGCAGCGTTTTGGCTAGCGGGGTCCCCTACAATGAGCAGTTCTTC | TRBD2 | many | TRBJ2-1 | TRBV29-1
CASSSGATNSGANVLTF | TGTGCCAGCAGCTCAGGGGCCACTAACTCTGGGGCCAACGTCCTGACTTTC | NA | few | TRBJ2-6 | TRBV7-6
CASSDPYGQETQYF | TGTGCCAGCAGCGACCCTTATGGGCAAGAGACCCAGTACTTC | NA | many | TRBJ2-5 | TRBV7-8
CASSPGSYSNQPQHF | TGTGCCAGCAGCCCGGGATCTTATAGCAATCAGCCCCAGCATTTT | NA | many | TRBJ1-5 | TRBV7-2
CATSEGTFVDTQYF | TGTGCCACCAGCGAAGGGACATTCGTCGATACGCAGTATTTT | NA | many | TRBJ2-3 | TRBV24-1
CASSSISGRSHEQYF | TGTGCCAGCAGCTCCATTAGCGGGAGATCCCACGAGCAGTACTTC | TRBD2 | NA | TRBJ2-7 | TRBV11-2
CASRNTGGNEQFF | TGCGCCAGCAGAAACACAGGGGGGAATGAGCAGTTCTTC | TRBD1 | few | TRBJ2-1 | TRBV10-1
CASSESFRGNQPQHF | TGTGCCAGCAGTGAAAGCTTCAGGGGCAATCAGCCCCAGCATTTT | NA | many | TRBJ1-5 | TRBV2
CSARDYLGTSGSDTQYF | TGCAGTGCTAGAGATTACTTAGGGACTAGCGGTTCGGATACGCAGTATTTT | TRBD2 | many | TRBJ2-3 | TRBV20-1
CASSEYGGYEQYF | TGTGCCAGCAGTGAATATGGCGGTTACGAGCAGTACTTC | NA | many | TRBJ2-7 | TRBV6-1
CASSGSVPIYEQYF | TGTGCCAGCAGTGGGTCGGTGCCCATCTACGAGCAGTACTTC | NA | many | TRBJ2-7 | TRBV6-1